This T cell receptor beta chain came from a study of T cells in Graves' hyperthyroidism and ophthalmopathy. Broader study findings: Blood also contained most expanded thyroid clonotypes above 0.001.

This clonotype was recorded at least ten times. Its antigen is unknown. The CDR3 regions of TCR beta were amplified from RNA transcripts. First-round RT-PCR with HTBI primers amplified the TCR CDR3 region. TCRdb ran MiXCR on the multiplex PCR reads and lists one entry per CDR3 protein. This table has 550,000 to 800,000 distinct CDR3 sequences, around 17% appearing once. Disease duration under 2 months; hyperthyroidism patients were aged 18 to 65. The CDR3 runs to 12 residues. V dropped 6 bases and J dropped 2 bases, with 7 bases sitting between them. The V gene's germline CDR1 is SNHLY and CDR2 FYNNEI. The receptor was derived from a man younger than 35 with Graves' hyperthyroidism. Sequenced sample: blood. The chain recombines TRBV2 with TRBJ1-2; no firm D call. The CDR3 DNA sequence: TGTGCCAGCAGCCTGGAGAACTATGGCTACACCTTC. Translation: CASSLENYGYTF.